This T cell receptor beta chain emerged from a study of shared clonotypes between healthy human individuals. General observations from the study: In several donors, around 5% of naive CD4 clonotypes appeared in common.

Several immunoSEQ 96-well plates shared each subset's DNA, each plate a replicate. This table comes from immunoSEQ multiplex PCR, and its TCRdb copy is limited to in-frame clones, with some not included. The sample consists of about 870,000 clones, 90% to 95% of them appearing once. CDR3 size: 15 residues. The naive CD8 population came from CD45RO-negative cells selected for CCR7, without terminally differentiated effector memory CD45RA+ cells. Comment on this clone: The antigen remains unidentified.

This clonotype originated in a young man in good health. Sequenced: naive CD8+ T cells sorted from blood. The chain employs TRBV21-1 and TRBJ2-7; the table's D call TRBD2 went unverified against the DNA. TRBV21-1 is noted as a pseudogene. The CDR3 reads CASSKEASGSYEQYF. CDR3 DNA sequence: TGTGCCAGCAGCAAAGAGGCTAGCGGTTCCTACGAGCAGTACTTC.